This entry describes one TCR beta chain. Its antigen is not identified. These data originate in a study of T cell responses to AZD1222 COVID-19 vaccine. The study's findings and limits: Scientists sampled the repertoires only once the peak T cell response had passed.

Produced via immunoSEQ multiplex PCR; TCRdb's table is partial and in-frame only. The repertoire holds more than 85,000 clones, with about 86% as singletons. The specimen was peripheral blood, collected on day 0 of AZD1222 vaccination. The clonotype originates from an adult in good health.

DNA for the CDR3: TGTGCCAGCAGCTTATCGACAGGGCACACTGAAGCTTTCTTT. Protein: CASSLSTGHTEAFF. J is TRBJ1-1 and V is TRBV7-3, with 7 bases that match TRBD1. This CDR3 has 14 amino acids. J lost 3 bases, V lost 2 bases, and 3 bases had no gene match. Germline V gene data show CDR1 as SGHTA and CDR2 as FQGTGA.